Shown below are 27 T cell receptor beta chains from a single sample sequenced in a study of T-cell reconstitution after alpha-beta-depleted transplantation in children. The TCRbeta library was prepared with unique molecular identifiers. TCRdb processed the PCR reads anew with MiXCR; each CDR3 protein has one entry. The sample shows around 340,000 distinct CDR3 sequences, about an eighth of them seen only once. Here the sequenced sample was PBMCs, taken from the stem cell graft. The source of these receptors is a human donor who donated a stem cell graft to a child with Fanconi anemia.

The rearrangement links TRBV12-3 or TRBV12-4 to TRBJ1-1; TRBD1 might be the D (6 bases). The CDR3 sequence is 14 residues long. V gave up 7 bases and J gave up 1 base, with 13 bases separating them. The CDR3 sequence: CASTNTGQNTEAFF. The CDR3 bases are TGTGCCAGCACTAACACAGGGCAGAACACTGAAGCTTTCTTT.

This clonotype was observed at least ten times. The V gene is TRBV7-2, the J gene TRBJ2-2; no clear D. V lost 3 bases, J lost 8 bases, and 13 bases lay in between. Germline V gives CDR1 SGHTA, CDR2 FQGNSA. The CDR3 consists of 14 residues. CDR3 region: CASSLERLMGELFF. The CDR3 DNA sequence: TGTGCCAGCAGCTTGGAACGGCTGATGGGGGAGCTGTTTTTT.

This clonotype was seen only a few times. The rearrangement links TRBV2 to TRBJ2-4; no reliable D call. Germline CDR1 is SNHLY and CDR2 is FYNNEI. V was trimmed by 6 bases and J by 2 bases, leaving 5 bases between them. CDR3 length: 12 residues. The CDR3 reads CASRRTKNIQYF. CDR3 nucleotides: TGTGCCAGCAGGCGGACCAAAAACATTCAGTACTTC.

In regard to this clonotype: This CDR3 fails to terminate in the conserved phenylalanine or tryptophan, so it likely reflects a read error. The CDR3 loop is CASSSPDRVNSPLHV. CDR3 nucleotide sequence: TGTGCCAGCAGCTCCCCCGACAGGGTTAATTCACCCCTCCACGTT. The V gene is TRBV7-9, the J gene TRBJ1-6, with TRBD1 matching over 7 bases. CDR3 length: 15 residues. V gave up 4 bases and J gave up 6 bases; unmatched junction bases: 6. Per the germline V gene, CDR1 is SEHNR and CDR2 is FQNEAQ (reference sequence).

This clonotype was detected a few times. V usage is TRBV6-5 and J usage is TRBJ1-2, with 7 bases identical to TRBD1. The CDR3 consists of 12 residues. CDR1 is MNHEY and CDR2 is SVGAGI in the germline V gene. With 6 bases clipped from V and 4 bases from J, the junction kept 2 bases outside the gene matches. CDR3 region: CASSTGAYGYTF. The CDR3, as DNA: TGTGCCAGCAGCACAGGGGCCTATGGCTACACCTTC.

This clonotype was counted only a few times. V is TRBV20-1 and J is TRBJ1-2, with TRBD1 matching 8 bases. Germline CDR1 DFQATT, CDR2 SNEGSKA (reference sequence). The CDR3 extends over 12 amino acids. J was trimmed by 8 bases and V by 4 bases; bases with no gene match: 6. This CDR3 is CSAIDRGGGYTF. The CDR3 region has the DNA TGCAGTGCTATCGACAGGGGAGGAGGCTACACCTTC.

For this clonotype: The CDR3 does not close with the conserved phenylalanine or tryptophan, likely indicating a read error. CDR3: CASSQDRGGQETQYY. The CDR3 DNA reads as TGTGCCAGCAGCCAAGATCGAGGGGGCCAAGAGACCCAGTACTAC. This chain uses TRBV4-2 with TRBJ2-5, with D tentatively TRBD1 (6 bases). V was shortened by 0 bases and J by 1 base, with 9 bases between the two germline ends. CDR1 is LGHNA, CDR2 YNFKEQ, per germline. The CDR3 has 15 amino acids.

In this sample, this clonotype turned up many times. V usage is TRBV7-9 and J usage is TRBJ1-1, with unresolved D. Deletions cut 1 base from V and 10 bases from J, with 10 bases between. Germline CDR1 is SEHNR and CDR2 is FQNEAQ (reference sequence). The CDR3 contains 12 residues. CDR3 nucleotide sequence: TGTGCCAGCAGCTTAGGGTCCTCGGGAGCTTTCTTT. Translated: CASSLGSSGAFF. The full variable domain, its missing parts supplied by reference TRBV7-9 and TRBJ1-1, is DTGVSQNPRHKITKRGQNVTFRCDPISEHNRLYWYRQTLGQGPEFLTYFQNEAQLEKSRLLSDRFSAERPKGSFSTLEIQRTEQGDSAMYLCASSLGSSGAFFGQGTRLTVV.

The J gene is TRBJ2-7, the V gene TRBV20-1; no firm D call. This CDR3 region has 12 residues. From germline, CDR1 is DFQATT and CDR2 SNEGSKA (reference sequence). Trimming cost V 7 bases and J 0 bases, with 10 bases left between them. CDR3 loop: CSGKESSYEQYF. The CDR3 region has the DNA TGCAGTGGAAAGGAGAGCTCCTACGAGCAGTACTTC.

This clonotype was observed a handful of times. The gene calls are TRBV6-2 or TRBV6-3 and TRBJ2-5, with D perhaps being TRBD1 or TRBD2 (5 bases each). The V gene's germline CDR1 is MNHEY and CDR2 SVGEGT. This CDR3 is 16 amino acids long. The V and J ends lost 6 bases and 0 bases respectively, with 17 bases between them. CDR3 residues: CASRFLGAVNQETQYF. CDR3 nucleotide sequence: TGTGCCAGCAGATTCCTCGGGGCAGTAAACCAAGAGACCCAGTACTTC.

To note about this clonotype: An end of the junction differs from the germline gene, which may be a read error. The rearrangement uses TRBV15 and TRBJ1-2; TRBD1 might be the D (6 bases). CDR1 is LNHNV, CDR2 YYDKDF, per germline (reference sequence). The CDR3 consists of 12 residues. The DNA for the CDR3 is TGTGCCACCAGCGAGGGACATCGAGGCTTCACCTTC. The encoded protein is CATSEGHRGFTF. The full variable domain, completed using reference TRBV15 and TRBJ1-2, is DAMVIQNPRYQVTQFGKPVTLSCSQTLNHNVMYWYQQKSSQAPKLLFHYYDKDFNNEADTPDNFQSRRPNTSFCFLDIRSPGLGDTAMYLCATSEGHRGFTFGSGTRLTVV.

Written as DNA, the CDR3 is TGTGCCAGCAGTCCTGGGGGCAGACCACCCCTCCACTTT. Translated, it gives CASSPGGRPPLHF. The chain combines TRBV27 with TRBJ1-6; D possibly corresponds to TRBD1 (6 bases). This CDR3 contains 13 residues. Trimming took 5 bases from V and 11 from J, leaving 13 bases between them. CDR1 is MNHEY, CDR2 SMNVEV, per germline (reference sequence).

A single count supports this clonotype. CDR3 sequence reads: CASSQGQGAYYEQYV. The CDR3 DNA follows: TGTGCCAGCAGCCAAGGACAGGGGGCTTACTACGAGCAGTACGTC. This chain joins TRBV14 and TRBJ2-7; 10 bases align to TRBD1. Germline V gene sequence: CDR1 SGHDN, CDR2 FVKESK. V was pared by 1 base and J by 3 bases, with 3 bases of the junction left unmatched. This CDR3 is 15 amino acids long.

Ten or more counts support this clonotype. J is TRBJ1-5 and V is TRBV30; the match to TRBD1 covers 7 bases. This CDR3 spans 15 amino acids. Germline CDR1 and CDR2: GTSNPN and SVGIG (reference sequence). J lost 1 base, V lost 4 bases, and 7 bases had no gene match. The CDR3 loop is CAWTHGTASNQPQHF. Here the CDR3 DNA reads TGTGCCTGGACCCATGGGACAGCCAGCAATCAGCCCCAGCATTTT. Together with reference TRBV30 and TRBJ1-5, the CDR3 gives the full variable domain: SQTIHQWPATLVQPVGSPLSLECTVEGTSNPNLYWYRQAAGRGLQLLFYSVGIGQISSEVPQNLSASRPQDRQFILSSKKLLLSDSGFYLCAWTHGTASNQPQHFGDGTRLSIL.

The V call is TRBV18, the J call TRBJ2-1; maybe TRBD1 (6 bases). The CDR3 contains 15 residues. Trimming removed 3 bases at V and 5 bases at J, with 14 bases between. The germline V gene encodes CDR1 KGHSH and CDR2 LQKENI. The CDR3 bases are TGTGCCAGCTCACCTCAGGGGTTCCTGGACAATGAGCAGTTCTTC. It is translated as CASSPQGFLDNEQFF.

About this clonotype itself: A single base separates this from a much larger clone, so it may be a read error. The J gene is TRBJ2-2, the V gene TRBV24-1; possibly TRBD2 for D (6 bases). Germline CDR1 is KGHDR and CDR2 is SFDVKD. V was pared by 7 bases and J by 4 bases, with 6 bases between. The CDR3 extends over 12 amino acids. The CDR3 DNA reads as TGTGCCACCAGCGGGGGCACCGGGGAGCTGTTTTTT. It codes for CATSGGTGELFF.

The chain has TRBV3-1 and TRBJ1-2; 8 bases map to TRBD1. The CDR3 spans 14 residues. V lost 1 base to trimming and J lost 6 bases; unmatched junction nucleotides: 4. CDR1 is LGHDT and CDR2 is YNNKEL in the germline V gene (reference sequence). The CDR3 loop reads CASSQVTGANGYTF. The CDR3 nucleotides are TGTGCCAGCAGCCAAGTGACAGGGGCGAATGGCTACACCTTC.

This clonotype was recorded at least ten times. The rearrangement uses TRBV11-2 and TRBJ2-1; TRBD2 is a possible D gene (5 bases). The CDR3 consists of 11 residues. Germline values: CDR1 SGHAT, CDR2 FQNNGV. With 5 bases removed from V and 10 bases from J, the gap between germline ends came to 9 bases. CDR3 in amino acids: CASSEGQEQFF. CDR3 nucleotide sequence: TGTGCCAGCAGCGAGGGTCAGGAGCAGTTCTTC.

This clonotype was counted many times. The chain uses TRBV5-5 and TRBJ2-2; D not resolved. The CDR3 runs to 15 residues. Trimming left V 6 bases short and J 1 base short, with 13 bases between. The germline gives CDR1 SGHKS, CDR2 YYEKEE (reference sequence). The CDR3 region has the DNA TGTGCCAGCAACCCCCCTTACGGGAACACCGGGGAGCTGTTTTTT. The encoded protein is CASNPPYGNTGELFF.

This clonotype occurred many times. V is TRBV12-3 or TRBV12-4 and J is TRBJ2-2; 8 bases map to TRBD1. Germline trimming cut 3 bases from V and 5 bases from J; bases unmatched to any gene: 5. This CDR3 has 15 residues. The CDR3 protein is CASSFNRGRTGELFF. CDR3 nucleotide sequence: TGTGCCAGCAGTTTTAACAGGGGGAGAACCGGGGAGCTGTTTTTT.

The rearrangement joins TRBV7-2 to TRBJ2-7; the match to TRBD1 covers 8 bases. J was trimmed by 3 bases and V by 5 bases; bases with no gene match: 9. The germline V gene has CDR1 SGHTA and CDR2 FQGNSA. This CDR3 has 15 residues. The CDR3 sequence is CASSLAGGGHYEQYF. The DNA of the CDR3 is TGTGCCAGCAGCCTCGCAGGGGGCGGCCACTACGAGCAGTACTTC.

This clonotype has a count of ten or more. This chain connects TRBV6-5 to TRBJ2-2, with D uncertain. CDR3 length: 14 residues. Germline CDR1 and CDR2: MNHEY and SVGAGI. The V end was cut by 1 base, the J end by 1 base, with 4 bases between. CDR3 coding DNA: TGTGCCAGCAGTTACTATCAGAACACCGGGGAGCTGTTTTTT. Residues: CASSYYQNTGELFF.

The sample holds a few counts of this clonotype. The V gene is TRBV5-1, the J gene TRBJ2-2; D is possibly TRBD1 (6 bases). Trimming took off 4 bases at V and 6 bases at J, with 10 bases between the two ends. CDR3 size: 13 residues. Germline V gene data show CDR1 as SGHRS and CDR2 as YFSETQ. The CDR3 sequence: CASSTYRAGELFF. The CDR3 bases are TGCGCCAGCAGCACCTACAGGGCCGGGGAGCTGTTTTTT. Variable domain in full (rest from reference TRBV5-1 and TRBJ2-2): KAGVTQTPRYLIKTRGQQVTLSCSPISGHRSVSWYQQTPGQGLQFLFEYFSETQRNKGNFPGRFSGRQFSNSRSEMNVSTLELGDSALYLCASSTYRAGELFFGEGSRLTVL.

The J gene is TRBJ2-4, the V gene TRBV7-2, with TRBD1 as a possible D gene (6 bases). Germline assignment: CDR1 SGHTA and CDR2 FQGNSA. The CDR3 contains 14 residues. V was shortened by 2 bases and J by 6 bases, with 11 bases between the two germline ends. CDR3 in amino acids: CASSLMAQGNIQYF. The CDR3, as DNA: TGTGCCAGCAGCTTAATGGCACAGGGAAACATTCAGTACTTC.

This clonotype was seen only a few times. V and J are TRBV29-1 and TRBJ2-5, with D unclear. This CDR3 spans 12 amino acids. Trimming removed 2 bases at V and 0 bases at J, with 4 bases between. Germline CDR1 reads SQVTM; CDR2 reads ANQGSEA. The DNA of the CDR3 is TGCAGCGTTGAAAAGGACCAAGAGACCCAGTACTTC. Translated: CSVEKDQETQYF. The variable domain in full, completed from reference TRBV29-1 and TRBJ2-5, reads SAVISQKPSRDICQRGTSLTIQCQVDSQVTMMFWYRQQPGQSLTLIATANQGSEATYESGFVIDKFPISRPNLTFSTLTVSNMSPEDSSIYLCSVEKDQETQYFGPGTRLLVL.

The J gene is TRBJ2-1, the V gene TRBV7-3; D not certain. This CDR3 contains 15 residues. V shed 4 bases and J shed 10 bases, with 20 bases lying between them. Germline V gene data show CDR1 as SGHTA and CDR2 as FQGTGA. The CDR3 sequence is CASSSRLGPVGEQFF. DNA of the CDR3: TGTGCCAGCAGCTCACGACTCGGGCCCGTCGGAGAGCAGTTCTTC.

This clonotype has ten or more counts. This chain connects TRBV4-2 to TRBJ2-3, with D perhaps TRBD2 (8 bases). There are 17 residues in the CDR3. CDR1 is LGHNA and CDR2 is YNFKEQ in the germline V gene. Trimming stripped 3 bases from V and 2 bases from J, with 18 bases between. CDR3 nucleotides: TGTGCCAGCAGCCAGATCGGGACAGCGGGGGTCACAGATACGCAGTATTTT. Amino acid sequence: CASSQIGTAGVTDTQYF.